This T cell receptor beta chain was recorded in a study of T cell repertoires in cytomegalovirus infection (dated by TCRdb to the late 2010s). Broadly, across the study: The HLA type of each donor mattered for the analysis, because public TCR beta signatures pointed to carriage of CMV infection along with the matching HLA type. On the study overall, not on this receptor specifically: In the ex vivo response, HLA-C-restricted CMV-specific TCR beta clonotypes were dominant, and in two of eight donors the single most frequent clonotype came from this HLA-C-restricted group. In both this cohort and an independent approximately 350-donor cohort, the cumulative frequency of public TCR beta family members distinguished carriers of CMV infection plus the relevant HLA type.

The sequencer was an Illumina HiSeq 1500. TCRdb reworked the public reads: Q25 trimming with fastp, MiXCR clone assembly, productive beta chains retained. For every CDR3 protein sequence, its rows merge into one entry that carries the most common genes and DNA. The sample contains approximately 500,000 distinct CDR3 sequences, 16% of them found a single time. The ten largest clones take up roughly a quarter of the sample. This clonotype showed up just a few times. Its specific antigen is unknown. No much larger clonotype is one base removed from it; base qualities were not supplied. Sequenced: CD8+ T cells from PBMCs. The receptor was isolated from a human donor in good health (CMV status not recorded). Some clones in this sample may be carry-over from other donors' samples.

The DNA is as follows: TGTGCCAAATGCGGGACACTGTTCTCCTACGAGCAGTACTTC. This yields the protein CAKCGTLFSYEQYF. The rearranged segments are TRBV19 and TRBJ2-7; the D gene cannot be resolved beyond TRBD1 or TRBD2, each matching 6 bases. From its cysteine to its phenylalanine, the CDR3 spans 14 amino acids. The CDR3 DNA has 42 bases and is translated from base 1. Deletion took 10 bases off V and 0 bases off J, with a span of 16 bases between the germline ends. The CDR1 and CDR2 encoded by the germline V gene (reference sequence) are LNHDA and SQIVND.